Each of the 28 T cell receptor beta chains below was sequenced from the same sample in a study of cytomegalovirus exposure and HLA in healthy donors. This PCR relied on a set of 60 Vbeta primers and 13 Jbeta primers. TCRdb's table, derived via immunoSEQ multiplex PCR, lists solely in-frame clones and lacks some. Its table lists 100,000 to 150,000 clones. Sequencing was performed on PBMCs. These receptors came from a middle-aged woman in good health and CMV-seropositive.

The rearrangement links TRBV7-3 to TRBJ2-1; possibly TRBD2 for D (7 bases). Between the trimmed V and J ends, which lost 0 bases and 4 bases, there was a span of 10 bases. The CDR3 extends over 15 amino acids. Looked up from germline, CDR1 is SGHTA and CDR2 is FQGTGA. The CDR3 protein is CASSLTGRGYNEQFF. For the CDR3, the DNA is TGTGCCAGCAGCTTAACGGGGAGGGGGTACAATGAGCAGTTCTTC.

V usage is TRBV18 and J usage is TRBJ1-4; D gene unclear. The CDR3 is 11 amino acids. V lost 6 bases, J lost 7 bases, and 6 bases lay in between. Per the germline V gene, CDR1 is KGHSH and CDR2 is LQKENI. CDR3 sequence reads: CASSSGEKLFF. Here the CDR3 DNA reads TGTGCCAGCTCCAGCGGTGAAAAACTGTTTTTT.

V usage is TRBV27 and J usage is TRBJ2-1; 9 bases match TRBD1. The CDR3 spans 18 residues. Germline CDR1 and CDR2: MNHEY and SMNVEV (reference sequence). V was pared by 5 bases and J by 8 bases, with 19 bases of the junction left unmatched. In DNA, the CDR3 is TGTGCCAGCAGTCTCAAACTCATCACAGGGGGCTATGGGTATGAGCAGTTCTTC. This sequence encodes CASSLKLITGGYGYEQFF.

The genes are TRBV7-9 and TRBJ1-1; 7 bases match TRBD1. The germline gives CDR1 SEHNR, CDR2 FQNEAQ (reference sequence). CDR3 length equals 14 residues. Trimming at V came to 5 bases and at J to 12 bases, leaving 15 bases not matched to a gene. The CDR3 sequence: CASSGAGQIRVTFF. The CDR3 DNA follows: TGTGCCAGCAGCGGGGCGGGACAGATCCGGGTGACTTTCTTT.

The chain has TRBV10-2 and TRBJ2-5, with 13 bases matching TRBD2. CDR1 is WSHSY, CDR2 SAAADI, per germline. Trimming removed 6 bases from V and 2 bases from J; junction bases left unmatched: 6. There are 16 residues in the CDR3. The CDR3 spells CASSRGLAGPQETQYF. CDR3 nucleotide sequence: TGCGCCAGCAGCCGGGGACTAGCGGGGCCTCAAGAGACCCAGTACTTC.

The chain combines TRBV30 with TRBJ1-1; TRBD1 might be the D (5 bases). CDR1 and CDR2 (germline): GTSNPN, SVGIG (reference sequence). The CDR3 length is 13 residues. Trimming shortened V by 5 bases and J by 0 bases, and 10 bases separated the two germline ends. The CDR3 loop is CAWARQMNTEAFF. The CDR3 nucleotides read TGTGCCTGGGCCCGACAGATGAACACTGAAGCTTTCTTT.

The chain is built from TRBV27 and TRBJ1-5; tentatively, D is TRBD1 (5 bases). CDR3 length: 14 amino acids. The germline V and J ends were trimmed by 2 bases and 2 bases, with 7 bases remaining between them. CDR1 and CDR2 (germline): MNHEY, SMNVEV (reference sequence). This CDR3 reads CASSLGTRNQPQHF. The DNA of the CDR3 is TGTGCCAGCAGTTTAGGGACTCGCAATCAGCCCCAGCATTTT.

The chain uses TRBV9 and TRBJ2-1; D may be TRBD2 (5 bases). There are 16 residues in the CDR3. CDR1 and CDR2 (germline): SGDLS, YYNGEE. The V end was cut by 1 base, the J end by 0 bases, with 11 bases between. The CDR3 reads CASSVTQGSSYNEQFF. The CDR3 DNA is TGTGCCAGCAGCGTAACGCAAGGGAGCTCCTACAATGAGCAGTTCTTC.

The rearrangement links TRBV6-5 to TRBJ1-2; 8 positions agree with TRBD1. This CDR3 comprises 13 residues. Germline CDR1 MNHEY, CDR2 SVGAGI. J was trimmed by 7 bases and V by 6 bases; bases with no gene match: 7. The CDR3 protein is CASSSQGAPGYTF. As DNA, the CDR3 is TGTGCCAGCAGCTCGCAGGGGGCGCCTGGCTACACCTTC.

V and J are TRBV28 and TRBJ2-7; no clear D gene. V lost 5 bases to trimming and J lost 4 bases, with 6 bases between them. CDR1 is MDHEN, CDR2 SYDVKM, per germline. This CDR3 is 11 amino acids long. CDR3 nucleotide sequence: TGTGCCAGCAGTCACCTATACGAGCAGTACTTC. Translation gives CASSHLYEQYF. Full variable domain (outside the CDR3, taken from reference TRBV28 and TRBJ2-7): DVKVTQSSRYLVKRTGEKVFLECVQDMDHENMFWYRQDPGLGLRLIYFSYDVKMKEKGDIPEGYSVSREKKERFSLILESASTNQTSMYLCASSHLYEQYFGPGTRLTVT.

In DNA form, the CDR3 reads TGTGCCAGCTCACCAGCCACAGGGGAAGGGACTGAAGCTTTCTTT. Translated: CASSPATGEGTEAFF. The chain has TRBV18 and TRBJ1-1, with 7 bases that match TRBD1. V was pared by 2 bases and J by 5 bases, with 8 bases of the junction left unmatched. The V gene's germline CDR1 is KGHSH and CDR2 LQKENI. The CDR3 has 15 amino acids.

The chain couples TRBV28 to TRBJ2-3; D not certain. The CDR3 has 14 residues. Trimming shortened V by 4 bases and J by 2 bases, and 10 bases separated the two germline ends. Per germline, CDR1 MDHEN and CDR2 SYDVKM. CDR3 in amino acids: CASSSHLSTDTQYF. CDR3 DNA: TGTGCCAGCAGTTCCCACTTATCCACAGATACGCAGTATTTT. The full variable domain, completed using reference TRBV28 and TRBJ2-3, is DVKVTQSSRYLVKRTGEKVFLECVQDMDHENMFWYRQDPGLGLRLIYFSYDVKMKEKGDIPEGYSVSREKKERFSLILESASTNQTSMYLCASSSHLSTDTQYFGPGTRLTVL.

The genes are TRBV6-4 and TRBJ2-1; D might be TRBD2 (7 bases). CDR1 MRHNA and CDR2 SNTAGT come from the germline V gene. The V and J ends lost 3 bases and 0 bases respectively, with 15 bases between them. This CDR3 comprises 17 residues. CDR3 nucleotides: TGTGCCAGCAGTGAAATGCCTGCGGGGGCCTCCTACAATGAGCAGTTCTTC. This translates into CASSEMPAGASYNEQFF.

The chain is built from TRBV29-1 and TRBJ2-7; 7 nucleotides align to TRBD2. This CDR3 is built from 12 residues. Trimming removed 3 bases from V and 3 bases from J; junction bases left unmatched: 2. Per germline, CDR1 SQVTM and CDR2 ANQGSEA. The CDR3 sequence: CSVDGGSYEQYF. DNA of the CDR3: TGCAGCGTTGATGGCGGGAGCTACGAGCAGTACTTC.

Here the CDR3 DNA reads TGCGCCAGCAGCCTCGAGGAGGCAACCGTCTACGAGCAGTACTTC. This gives the protein CASSLEEATVYEQYF. V is TRBV4-1 and J is TRBJ2-7, with D possibly TRBD2 on 5 matching bases. The CDR3 sequence is 15 residues long. Germline V lookup: CDR1 MGHRA, CDR2 YSYEKL. V lost 4 bases to trimming and J lost 3 bases, with 16 bases between them.

The chain joins TRBV5-4 to TRBJ2-1; 12 bases map to TRBD2. The junction had 3 bases not matched to a gene; V was cut back by 7 bases and J by 4 bases. Per germline, CDR1 SGHNT and CDR2 YYREEE (reference sequence). CDR3 length: 14 residues. CDR3 in amino acids: CASRLAGEYNEQFF. The CDR3 bases are TGTGCCAGCCGACTAGCGGGAGAGTACAATGAGCAGTTCTTC.

This rearrangement joins TRBV27 to TRBJ2-7, with 9 positions matching TRBD1. The germline CDR1 and CDR2 sequences are MNHEY and SMNVEV (reference sequence). V gave up 8 bases and J gave up 4 bases; unmatched junction bases: 9. CDR3 size: 14 residues. CDR3: CASRNRGPDYEQYF. The CDR3 DNA reads as TGTGCCAGCCGAAACAGGGGGCCAGATTACGAGCAGTACTTC.

The V gene is TRBV5-6, the J gene TRBJ2-1, with TRBD1 matching 10 bases. V shed 4 bases, J shed 9 bases, and the junction held 13 bases outside the gene matches. This CDR3 spans 16 amino acids. Germline CDR1 reads SGHDT; CDR2 reads YYEEEE. CDR3 in amino acids: CASSPIGQGGGGEQFF. The CDR3 DNA sequence: TGTGCCAGCAGCCCTATAGGACAGGGGGGTGGAGGTGAGCAGTTCTTC.

CDR3 in amino acids: CASSLEGMVGFTDTQYF. In nucleotides, the CDR3 is TGCGCCAGCAGCTTGGAGGGGATGGTTGGGTTCACAGATACGCAGTATTTT. This chain joins TRBV5-1 and TRBJ2-3, with D tentatively TRBD1 (5 bases). The CDR3 is 17 residues long. CDR1 and CDR2 (germline): SGHRS, YFSETQ. The V end lost 0 bases, the J end lost 2 bases, and 16 bases lay between the germline ends.

This CDR3 reads CASSLAGTQYF. CDR3 nucleotide sequence: TGTGCCAGCAGCTTGGCGGGAACGCAGTATTTT. The chain links TRBV7-2 to TRBJ2-3, with D possibly TRBD2 on 6 matching bases. Trimming shortened V by 3 bases and J by 9 bases, and 7 bases separated the two germline ends. Germline CDR1 is SGHTA and CDR2 is FQGNSA. This CDR3 is 11 amino acids long.

The DNA for the CDR3 is TGTGCCAGCTCCCTCGGACAGCGCACAGATACGCAGTATTTT. Translation gives CASSLGQRTDTQYF. The chain recombines TRBV18 with TRBJ2-3; possible D gene TRBD1, 6 bases. Germline CDR1 reads KGHSH; CDR2 reads LQKENI. The CDR3 is 14 residues long. V was pared by 6 bases and J by 1 base, with 11 bases between.

The chain carries TRBV2 and TRBJ2-5; TRBD2 might be the D (6 bases). The V gene's germline CDR1 is SNHLY and CDR2 FYNNEI. The CDR3 has 15 residues. V lost 6 bases and J 2 bases, leaving 16 bases between the germline ends. CDR3 sequence: CASRVGGEFQETQYF. CDR3 coding DNA: TGTGCCAGCAGGGTTGGCGGGGAATTTCAAGAGACCCAGTACTTC.

This sequence joins TRBV4-1 and TRBJ1-1; possible D gene TRBD1, 6 bases. CDR1 is MGHRA, CDR2 YSYEKL, per germline. This CDR3 contains 17 residues. The V and J ends lost 4 bases and 0 bases respectively, with 18 bases between them. The CDR3 reads CASSPEGTGRLNTEAFF. The CDR3 DNA reads as TGCGCCAGCAGCCCCGAAGGTACAGGGCGATTGAACACTGAAGCTTTCTTT.

J is TRBJ2-7 and V is TRBV7-2; no reliable D call. Germline lookup yields CDR1 SGHTA and CDR2 FQGNSA. Trimming left V 5 bases short and J 0 bases short, with 11 bases between. This CDR3 has 14 residues. The CDR3 bases are TGTGCCAGCAGCGCCAGGCTGTACTCCTACGAGCAGTACTTC. It translates to CASSARLYSYEQYF. Full variable domain (missing parts from reference TRBV7-2 and TRBJ2-7): GAGVSQSPSNKVTEKGKDVELRCDPISGHTALYWYRQSLGQGLEFLIYFQGNSAPDKSGLPSDRFSAERTGGSVSTLTIQRTQQEDSAVYLCASSARLYSYEQYFGPGTRLTVT.

V usage is TRBV14 and J usage is TRBJ2-5; D is unresolved. The germline V gene encodes CDR1 SGHDN and CDR2 FVKESK. The CDR3 spans 13 residues. V lost 2 bases, J lost 0 bases, and 4 bases lay in between. In DNA, the CDR3 is TGTGCCAGCAGCCAACTTTACCAAGAGACCCAGTACTTC. Translated: CASSQLYQETQYF.

The chain combines TRBV19 with TRBJ2-5; D gene uncertain. V gave up 6 bases and J gave up 4 bases, with 9 bases separating them. CDR3 length equals 12 residues. In germline, CDR1 is LNHDA, CDR2 SQIVND (reference sequence). CDR3: CASRSGSETQYF. The DNA for the CDR3 is TGTGCCAGTAGATCCGGGTCAGAGACCCAGTACTTC.

The chain's CDR3 is CAWSTLGASSYNSPLHF. The DNA of the CDR3 is TGTGCCTGGAGTACCCTGGGGGCGAGCTCCTATAATTCACCCCTCCACTTT. V usage is TRBV30 and J usage is TRBJ1-6, with a tentative D call TRBD1 (6 bases). The CDR3 runs to 17 residues. Germline V CDR1 and CDR2: GTSNPN, SVGIG (reference sequence). V gave up 2 bases and J gave up 0 bases, with 14 bases separating them.

J is TRBJ1-6 and V is TRBV14; 8 nucleotides match TRBD1. The germline gives CDR1 SGHDN, CDR2 FVKESK. V lost 5 bases, J lost 6 bases, and 6 bases stayed unmatched. The CDR3 is 15 amino acids. DNA for the CDR3: TGTGCCAGCAGCTTCCGACAGGGGATTAATTCACCCCTCCACTTT. Translated, it gives CASSFRQGINSPLHF.